This section outlines one TCR beta chain sequence together with its context. This sample is drawn from a study of blood T cell repertoires in COVID-19. Assay used: immunoSEQ multiplex PCR; TCRdb lists only in-frame clones, some missing. The table records 540,000 or so clones, about 88% of them present only once. The V and J ends lost 2 bases and 8 bases respectively, with 13 bases between them. CDR1 is SEHNR and CDR2 is FQNEAQ in the germline V gene (reference sequence). The CDR3 contains 14 residues. The sample consisted of peripheral blood. The clonotype comes from a woman between 45 and 60 years old with COVID-19, enrolled during active disease. This chain connects TRBV7-9 to TRBJ1-3; D is perhaps TRBD1 (5 bases). Here the CDR3 reads CASSLSPGRDTIYF. The DNA of the CDR3 is TGTGCCAGCAGCTTATCGCCAGGGAGGGACACCATATATTTT.